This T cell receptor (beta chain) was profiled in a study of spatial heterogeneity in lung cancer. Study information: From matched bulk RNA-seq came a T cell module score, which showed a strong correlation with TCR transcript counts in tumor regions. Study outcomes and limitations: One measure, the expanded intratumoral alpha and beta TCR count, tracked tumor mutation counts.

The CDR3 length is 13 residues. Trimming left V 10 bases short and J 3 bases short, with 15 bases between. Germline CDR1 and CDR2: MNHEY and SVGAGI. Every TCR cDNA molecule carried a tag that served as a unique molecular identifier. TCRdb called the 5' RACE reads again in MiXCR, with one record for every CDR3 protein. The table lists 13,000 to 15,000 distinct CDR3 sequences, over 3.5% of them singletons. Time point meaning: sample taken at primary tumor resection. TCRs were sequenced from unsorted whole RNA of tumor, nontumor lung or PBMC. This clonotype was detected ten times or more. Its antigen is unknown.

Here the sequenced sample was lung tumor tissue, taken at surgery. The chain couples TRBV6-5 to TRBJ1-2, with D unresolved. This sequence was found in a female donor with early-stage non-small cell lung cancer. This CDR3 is CATSPGLYYGYTF. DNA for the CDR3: TGTGCCACCTCCCCTGGCCTTTACTATGGCTACACCTTC.